These T cell receptor beta chains were read from a single sample in a study of blood T cell repertoires in COVID-19. Repertoires were generated with immunoSEQ multiplex PCR, while TCRdb's copy carries only in-frame clones and drops some. Of 150,000 to 200,000 clones listed, nearly 80% are singletons. Input material: peripheral blood. The receptors stem from a woman in her 70s with acute or convalescent COVID-19. CDR3s include the opening cysteine and the closing phenylalanine or tryptophan. D genes are given only for firm matches. Clone size is not always given. Where it is, it says once, few, many or a class for expanded clones.

V gene: TRBV7-3; clone size: many; J gene: TRBJ2-1; D gene: -; CDR3 DNA: TGTGCCAGCAGCTTAGGACAGGGAGGGGTGAATGAGCAGTTCTTC; CDR3 protein: CASSLGQGGVNEQFF
V gene: TRBV5-1; clone size: -; J gene: TRBJ1-5; D gene: -; CDR3 DNA: TGCGCCAGCAGCTCGGGTCAGCCCCAGCATTTT; CDR3 protein: CASSSGQPQHF
V gene: TRBV29-1; clone size: once; J gene: TRBJ1-1; D gene: -; CDR3 DNA: TGCAGCGTTGGACATCAGAACACTGAAGCTTTCTTT; CDR3 protein: CSVGHQNTEAFF
V gene: TRBV18; clone size: -; J gene: TRBJ1-2; D gene: -; CDR3 DNA: TGTGCCAGCTCACCAGAACAACAGGGTCAGGGCTACACCTTC; CDR3 protein: CASSPEQQGQGYTF
V gene: TRBV18; clone size: -; J gene: TRBJ2-7; D gene: TRBD2; CDR3 DNA: TGTGCCAGCTCATCCAGGACTAGCGGGGACGAGCAGTACTTC; CDR3 protein: CASSSRTSGDEQYF
V gene: TRBV12-3/TRBV12-4; clone size: -; J gene: TRBJ1-1; D gene: -; CDR3 DNA: TGTGCCAGCAGTTTTAAAGGGGGAACTGAAGCTTTCTTT; CDR3 protein: CASSFKGGTEAFF
V gene: TRBV30; clone size: once; J gene: TRBJ1-5; D gene: -; CDR3 DNA: TGTGCCTGGAGTGCCAATAGCAATCAGCCCCAGCATTTT; CDR3 protein: CAWSANSNQPQHF
V gene: TRBV30; clone size: -; J gene: TRBJ1-6; D gene: TRBD1; CDR3 DNA: TGTGCCTGGCGGGGACAGGGGGATTCACCCCTCCACTTT; CDR3 protein: CAWRGQGDSPLHF
V gene: TRBV14; clone size: few; J gene: TRBJ2-7; D gene: TRBD2; CDR3 DNA: TGTGCCAGCAGCCAAGATAAACTAGCGGCAGGAACAAGATACTACGAGCAGTACTTC; CDR3 protein: CASSQDKLAAGTRYYEQYF
V gene: TRBV2; clone size: few; J gene: TRBJ2-3; D gene: TRBD1; CDR3 DNA: TGTGCCACCACTCCGGGACAGGGGCTGGGCACAGATACGCAGTATTTT; CDR3 protein: CATTPGQGLGTDTQYF
V gene: TRBV6-5; clone size: -; J gene: TRBJ2-1; D gene: -; CDR3 DNA: TGTGCCAGCAGTTACTTCGGGACTCCGGGGGGCGAGCAGTTCTTC; CDR3 protein: CASSYFGTPGGEQFF
V gene: TRBV2; clone size: -; J gene: TRBJ1-1; D gene: -; CDR3 DNA: TGTGCCAGCAGTGATAGCCGGGGGAACACTGAAGCTTTCTTT; CDR3 protein: CASSDSRGNTEAFF